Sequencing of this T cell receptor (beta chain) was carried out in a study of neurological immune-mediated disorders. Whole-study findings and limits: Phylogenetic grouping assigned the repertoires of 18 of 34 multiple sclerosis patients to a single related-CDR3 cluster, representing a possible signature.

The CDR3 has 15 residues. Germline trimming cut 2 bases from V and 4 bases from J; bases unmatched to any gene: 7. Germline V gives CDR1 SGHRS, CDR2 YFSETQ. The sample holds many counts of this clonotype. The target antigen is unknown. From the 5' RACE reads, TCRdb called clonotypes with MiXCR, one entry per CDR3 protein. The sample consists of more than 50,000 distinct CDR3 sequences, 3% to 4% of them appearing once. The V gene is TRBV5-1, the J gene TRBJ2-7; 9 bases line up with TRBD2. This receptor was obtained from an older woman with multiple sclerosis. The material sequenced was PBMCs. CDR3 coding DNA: TGCGCCAGCAGCTTAGTTAGTAGCGGGAGTTACGAGCAGTACTTC. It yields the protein CASSLVSSGSYEQYF.